The 11 T cell receptor beta chains reported below all come from one sample, sequenced in a study of T cell responses to AZD1222 COVID-19 vaccine. Measured with immunoSEQ multiplex PCR; TCRdb has only the in-frame clones, and not every one. The table has 130,000 or so clones, 70% to 90% seen once. The source was peripheral blood, collected on day 0 of AZD1222 vaccination. The source of these receptors is an adult in good health.

J is TRBJ2-3 and V is TRBV7-2; possibly TRBD1 or TRBD2 for D (5 bases each). V was shortened by 6 bases and J by 0 bases, with 16 bases between the two germline ends. This CDR3 has 16 residues. CDR1 and CDR2 from the germline V gene are SGHTA and FQGNSA. The CDR3 region has the DNA TGTGCCAGCAGGAGATGGGGGACGCAAAGCACAGATACGCAGTATTTT. Translated: CASRRWGTQSTDTQYF. Complete variable domain (other parts from reference TRBV7-2 and TRBJ2-3): GAGVSQSPSNKVTEKGKDVELRCDPISGHTALYWYRQSLGQGLEFLIYFQGNSAPDKSGLPSDRFSAERTGGSVSTLTIQRTQQEDSAVYLCASRRWGTQSTDTQYFGPGTRLTVL.

The chain employs TRBV2 and TRBJ1-5, with D tentatively TRBD1 (5 bases). Germline assignment: CDR1 SNHLY and CDR2 FYNNEI. The CDR3 consists of 17 residues. With 2 bases removed from V and 0 bases from J, the gap between germline ends came to 14 bases. The CDR3 protein is CASSELGTDYSNQPQHF. CDR3 bases: TGTGCCAGCAGTGAATTGGGGACGGATTATAGCAATCAGCCCCAGCATTTT.

The gene calls are TRBV28 and TRBJ1-1; no clear D. The V gene lost 2 bases and the J gene lost 5 bases, with 12 bases spanning the gap. This CDR3 is 14 amino acids long. CDR1 is MDHEN and CDR2 is SYDVKM in the germline V gene. The chain's CDR3 is CASSLSSRGTEAFF. In nucleotides, the CDR3 is TGTGCCAGCAGTTTAAGTTCCCGAGGGACTGAAGCTTTCTTT.

Regarding this clone: The junction and the germline gene differ at one end; a read error may be behind it. The chain recombines TRBV7-7 with TRBJ2-1; 7 nucleotides align to TRBD2. Germline V CDR1 and CDR2: SSHAT, FNYEAQ (reference sequence). CDR3 length equals 17 residues. The CDR3 reads CASSLRPSGAGFNEQFF. CDR3 bases: TGTGCTAGCAGCTTAAGACCAAGCGGGGCAGGCTTCAATGAGCAGTTCTTC.

For this clone: This may come from a read error, since a much larger clone is one base off. This chain joins TRBV6-4 and TRBJ1-5; D is undetermined. The V end was cut by 2 bases, the J end by 1 base, with 3 bases between. Germline V lookup: CDR1 MRHNA, CDR2 SNTAGT. The CDR3 is made up of 13 amino acids. CDR3 sequence reads: CASSDGSNQPQHF. The CDR3 bases are TGTGCCAGCAGTGACGGGAGCAATCAGCCCCAGCATTTT.

This chain links TRBV14 with TRBJ2-7, with D maybe TRBD1 (6 bases). The germline gives CDR1 SGHDN, CDR2 FVKESK. The CDR3 contains 15 residues. Deletions cut 4 bases from V and 0 bases from J, with 13 bases between. As DNA, the CDR3 is TGTGCCAGCAGCCGTGGGACACGAAGCTCCTACGAGCAGTACTTC. Translating gives CASSRGTRSSYEQYF.

This chain links TRBV11-2 with TRBJ2-3, with D perhaps TRBD1 (5 bases). From germline, CDR1 is SGHAT and CDR2 FQNNGV. Between the trimmed V and J ends, which lost 4 bases and 1 base, there was a span of 12 bases. This CDR3 region has 15 residues. The CDR3 nucleotides read TGTGCCAGCAGCTCTTACGCGACAGGCACAGATACGCAGTATTTT. This gives the protein CASSSYATGTDTQYF.

The chain is built from TRBV7-9 and TRBJ1-1; D is unresolved. Looked up from germline, CDR1 is SEHNR and CDR2 is FQNEAQ (reference sequence). Deletions cut 6 bases from V and 1 base from J, with 9 bases between. The CDR3 has 13 residues. The DNA of the CDR3 is TGTGCCAGCAGAACGACGGCGAACACTGAAGCTTTCTTT. It codes for CASRTTANTEAFF.

The rearrangement links TRBV7-8 to TRBJ2-7; D is tentatively TRBD1 or TRBD2 (5 bases each). The CDR3 has 14 residues. CDR1 is SGHVS and CDR2 is FQNEAQ in the germline V gene. The V and J ends lost 10 bases and 0 bases respectively, with 16 bases between them. The CDR3 DNA is TGTGCCACAGACCCCGGGGCTTACTCCTACGAGCAGTACTTC. This encodes CATDPGAYSYEQYF.

J is TRBJ1-5 and V is TRBV19; D is uncertain. The ends were cut back, 4 bases at V and 4 bases at J, with 17 bases in the middle. From germline, CDR1 is LNHDA and CDR2 SQIVND (reference sequence). This CDR3 has 16 residues. Written as DNA, the CDR3 is TGTGCCAGTAGTACTCAGCGATGGGGAGCAAATCAGCCCCAGCATTTT. Translated, it gives CASSTQRWGANQPQHF.

The V call is TRBV5-1, the J call TRBJ2-7, with D unresolved. The V end lost 2 bases, the J end lost 2 bases, and 14 bases lay between the germline ends. The CDR3 runs 15 residues. Germline V gene data show CDR1 as SGHRS and CDR2 as YFSETQ. Written as DNA, the CDR3 is TGCGCCAGCAGCTTTAGATCTTCCGCAACCTACGAGCAGTACTTC. This encodes CASSFRSSATYEQYF. The whole variable domain, filled in from reference TRBV5-1 and TRBJ2-7, reads KAGVTQTPRYLIKTRGQQVTLSCSPISGHRSVSWYQQTPGQGLQFLFEYFSETQRNKGNFPGRFSGRQFSNSRSEMNVSTLELGDSALYLCASSFRSSATYEQYFGPGTRLTVT.